These 10 T cell receptor beta chains were all obtained from the same sample, sequenced in a study of brain T cells in children with intractable seizures. TCRdb keeps only in-frame clones here, not all; method: immunoSEQ multiplex PCR. The sample yields about 340,000 clones, about 93% seen once. Noted time point: blood from clinic visit 5 months post-surgery; TSC patient then seizure free. The source was peripheral blood, collected about 5 months after surgery. The receptor source for this set is a boy in the first two years of life with tuberous sclerosis and intractable seizures.

The chain is built from TRBV28 and TRBJ1-5; D gene unclear. Per the germline V gene, CDR1 is MDHEN and CDR2 is SYDVKM. V was trimmed by 7 bases and J by 1 base, leaving 5 bases between them. The CDR3 runs to 12 residues. CDR3 nucleotides: TGTGCCAGCACCCTAAGCAATCAGCCCCAGCATTTT. Translation: CASTLSNQPQHF.

CDR3 region: CASSLQGYEQYF. The CDR3 DNA is TGTGCCAGCAGTTTACAGGGCTACGAGCAGTACTTC. The chain is built from TRBV12-3 or TRBV12-4 and TRBJ2-7; tentative D call: TRBD1 (5 bases). V shed 2 bases and J shed 3 bases, with 5 bases lying between them. The CDR3 covers 12 residues.

The gene calls are TRBV5-1 and TRBJ1-2; D is uncertain. The ends were cut back, 4 bases at V and 4 bases at J, with 11 bases in the middle. The germline V gene encodes CDR1 SGHRS and CDR2 YFSETQ. This CDR3 is 13 amino acids long. The CDR3 bases are TGCGCCAGCAGCGCCGACATCGCCTATGGCTACACCTTC. This codes for CASSADIAYGYTF.

V gene TRBV4-1 combines with J gene TRBJ2-5; D gene unclear. This CDR3 is built from 17 residues. The germline V gene has CDR1 MGHRA and CDR2 YSYEKL. V was pared by 0 bases and J by 2 bases, with 16 bases between. The CDR3 DNA sequence: TGCGCCAGCAGCCAAGATCTACTTCCAGGCCAGCAAGAGACCCAGTACTTC. Translated, it gives CASSQDLLPGQQETQYF.

This clone was picked up one time. The rearrangement links TRBV7-8 to TRBJ1-5; TRBD1 matches 11 bases. Trimming removed 5 bases from V and 4 bases from J; junction bases left unmatched: 4. The CDR3 is 15 amino acids. Germline CDR1 and CDR2: SGHVS and FQNEAQ. CDR3 sequence reads: CASSLGDRGNQPQHF. As DNA, the CDR3 is TGTGCCAGCAGCCTCGGGGACAGGGGGAATCAGCCCCAGCATTTT.

The rearrangement links TRBV2 to TRBJ2-1; 7 nucleotides agree with TRBD2. From germline, CDR1 is SNHLY and CDR2 FYNNEI. The CDR3 has 18 residues. J lost 0 bases, V lost 0 bases, and 8 bases had no gene match. The CDR3 region is CASSEALNGGSSYNEQFF. CDR3 DNA sequence: TGTGCCAGCAGTGAAGCGCTTAATGGCGGGAGCTCCTACAATGAGCAGTTCTTC. Full variable domain (remainder filled in from reference TRBV2 and TRBJ2-1): EPEVTQTPSHQVTQMGQEVILRCVPISNHLYFYWYRQILGQKVEFLVSFYNNEISEKSEIFDDQFSVERPDGSNFTLKIRSTKLEDSAMYFCASSEALNGGSSYNEQFFGPGTRLTVL.

V and J are TRBV9 and TRBJ2-4; D uncertain. The CDR3 is 15 amino acids. V was pared by 0 bases and J by 6 bases, with 13 bases between. The germline V gene encodes CDR1 SGDLS and CDR2 YYNGEE. The CDR3 DNA sequence: TGTGCCAGCAGCGTAGCTGGTAGGGAAGCAAACATTCAGTACTTC. Residues: CASSVAGREANIQYF.

The chain carries TRBV4-2 and TRBJ2-1, with TRBD2 identical over 14 bases. Trimming removed 0 bases from V and 9 bases from J; junction bases left unmatched: 4. The CDR3 runs 16 residues. The V gene's germline CDR1 is LGHNA and CDR2 YNFKEQ. CDR3 region: CASSQDLGLAGAEQFF. CDR3 sequence (DNA): TGTGCCAGCAGCCAAGATTTGGGACTAGCGGGAGCTGAGCAGTTCTTC.

The V call is TRBV7-9, the J call TRBJ2-1, with a possible D match to TRBD2 (5 bases). The V and J ends lost 1 base and 4 bases respectively, with 11 bases between them. Germline values: CDR1 SEHNR, CDR2 FQNEAQ (reference sequence). There are 15 residues in the CDR3. DNA for the CDR3: TGTGCCAGCAGCTTAGAAGTAGCGCCATACAATGAGCAGTTCTTC. It specifies CASSLEVAPYNEQFF. Together with reference TRBV7-9 and TRBJ2-1, the CDR3 gives the full variable domain: DTGVSQNPRHKITKRGQNVTFRCDPISEHNRLYWYRQTLGQGPEFLTYFQNEAQLEKSRLLSDRFSAERPKGSFSTLEIQRTEQGDSAMYLCASSLEVAPYNEQFFGPGTRLTVL.

V and J are TRBV9 and TRBJ1-5; possible D gene TRBD1, 5 bases. V was cut by 0 bases and J by 8 bases, with 12 bases left in between. Germline V gene data show CDR1 as SGDLS and CDR2 as YYNGEE. The CDR3 sequence is 14 residues long. DNA for the CDR3: TGTGCCAGCAGCGTAGGAACAGGATGGGAGCCCCAGCATTTT. This gives the protein CASSVGTGWEPQHF. Full variable domain (outside the CDR3, taken from reference TRBV9 and TRBJ1-5): DSGVTQTPKHLITATGQRVTLRCSPRSGDLSVYWYQQSLDQGLQFLIQYYNGEERAKGNILERFSAQQFPDLHSELNLSSLELGDSALYFCASSVGTGWEPQHFGDGTRLSIL.